The sequence of this T cell receptor (beta chain) was determined in a study of T cells in Graves' hyperthyroidism and ophthalmopathy (dated by TCRdb to about 2019). Some background on the complete study: Peripheral blood samples were taken at the time of initial diagnosis, prior to any treatment. The approximately 100 discovery patients were randomly divided into training and test sets at a 7:3 ratio. Thyroid tissue and blood T-cell repertoires from about six Graves' hyperthyroidism patients were also compared in the study. A discovery cohort of about 96 patients, roughly 43 with Graves' ophthalmopathy and approximately 55 with stable Graves' hyperthyroidism, was used to find distinguishing TCR V-J signatures. Once sampling was done, hyperthyroidism patients were given methimazole at a starting dose of 30 mg daily, whereas ophthalmopathy patients were given high-dose intravenous methylprednisolone. An independent validation cohort of around 19 hyperthyroidism patients and approximately 17 patients who later progressed to ophthalmopathy tested prospective prediction of ophthalmopathy. The paper reports TCR Vbeta CDR3 sequencing of 140 or so peripheral blood samples: over 40 ophthalmopathy, under 85 hyperthyroidism and around 17 progressor patients.

Trimming removed 3 bases from V and 4 bases from J; the gene matches leave 7 bases unexplained. The germline V gene sets CDR1 to SQVTM and CDR2 to ANQGSEA. Measured from the cysteine to the phenylalanine, the CDR3 is 14 residues long. Only the CDR3 DNA stays, 42 bases, in frame from base 1. Broad study findings and their caveats: In validation, the model predicted progression to ophthalmopathy a median of about 6 months before onset, with about 70% sensitivity and 72.22% specificity. Sample size was not statistically predetermined, and blinding of investigators to group allocation was not performed. Most expanded thyroid clonotypes (frequency above 0.001) were also found in blood, which suggests that blood repertoires may mirror thyroid immune responses. In cross-validation, a model built on a 13 V-J signature told ophthalmopathy apart from stable hyperthyroidism with 87.88% sensitivity and approximately 81% specificity, and in testing the same model reached 80%/75%.

Stable Graves' hyperthyroidism was defined as the absence of progression to ophthalmopathy over 18 months of follow-up. Hyperthyroidism patients were newly diagnosed, with disease duration under 2 months, and aged 18 to 65 years. The study excluded patients with uncontrolled infections, other autoimmune diseases, pregnancy or lactation. Diagnoses relied on clinical symptoms, serum thyroxine and TRAb, thyroid ultrasound and orbital computed tomography. Ficoll-Paque density gradient centrifugation was used to isolate PBMCs from approximately 10 ml of fresh peripheral blood. Total RNA was extracted with Trizol reagent, and quality was checked on an Agilent 2100 Bioanalyzer. TCR beta CDR3 regions were amplified from RNA transcripts. The TCR CDR3 was subjected to a first round of RT-PCR using the HTBI primer set and the Qiagen OneStep RT-PCR kit. Libraries were constructed in a second round of multiplex PCR, after which size selection and purification were carried out. Paired-end sequencing of the libraries was performed with 100 bp reads on an Illumina HiSeq2000. The original pipeline was this. SOAPnuke was used to process the raw data, with reads discarded if the reads contained adapters or uncalled bases, had a mean Phred below 15, or lacked an exact constant-primer or identifier match. High-quality paired reads were merged with COPE v1.2.5, and unique nucleotide sequences were defined as clonotypes. MiTCR v1.1 was used to align the clonotypes against IMGT TRBV, TRBD and TRBJ reference segments. Analysis was restricted to V-J combinations with a frequency above 0.0001, which covered roughly 99% of repertoires. A TCS score was defined as the ratio between F50 (clonal expansion) and ExV (chaos), using BLOSUM62-based TCRdist between CDR3 peptides within each V-J. Welch's t-statistics and random forest reduced 500 to 550 V-J features to fewer than 15, which were used in a naive Bayes classifier (R e1071). The public sequencing data were trimmed at Q25 with fastp and processed into clonotypes with MiXCR by TCRdb, which kept only in-frame beta chains. All rows with the same CDR3 protein become a single entry with the most common DNA and genes. These V and J calls derive from TCRdb rather than the authors' analysis. The sample table shows about 320,000 distinct CDR3 sequences, and around 17% are seen once. Around a third of the sample rests with the top ten.

This clonotype was seen repeatedly, ten times or more. Its antigen is currently not known. Nothing much larger sits one base from this clone, and base qualities are not available. The material sequenced was blood. The TCR comes from a man aged 25 to 45 with Graves' hyperthyroidism. Here the chain combines TRBV29-1 and TRBJ2-5, with 8 bases matching TRBD1. The sequenced DNA is TGCAGCGTTGAGATGGGACAGGAGTTAGAGACCCAGTACTTC. Its protein reads: CSVEMGQELETQYF.